This T cell receptor (beta chain) appears in the sequencing data of a study of T cell responses to AZD1222 COVID-19 vaccine. Findings and caveats of the study: Across spike, vaccine-associated CD4 TCRs were found, dominant at 160-218 and 743-854.

Assay: immunoSEQ multiplex PCR; the TCRdb copy retains only in-frame clones and omits some. The sample carries some 140,000 clones, over 90% recorded once. Notes on this clone: Antigen specificity is unknown.

Unmatched junction bases numbered 3, after V lost 5 bases and J lost 2 bases. Germline CDR1 reads MNHEY; CDR2 reads SVGAGI. There are 15 residues in the CDR3. Sequences were derived from peripheral blood, sampled on day 0 of AZD1222 vaccination. The clonotype originates from an adult in good health. The genes are TRBV6-5 and TRBJ2-1; TRBD1 matches 10 bases. This chain's CDR3 is CASSPDRGTYNEQFF. The CDR3 nucleotides are TGTGCCAGCAGTCCGGACAGGGGGACCTACAATGAGCAGTTCTTC.